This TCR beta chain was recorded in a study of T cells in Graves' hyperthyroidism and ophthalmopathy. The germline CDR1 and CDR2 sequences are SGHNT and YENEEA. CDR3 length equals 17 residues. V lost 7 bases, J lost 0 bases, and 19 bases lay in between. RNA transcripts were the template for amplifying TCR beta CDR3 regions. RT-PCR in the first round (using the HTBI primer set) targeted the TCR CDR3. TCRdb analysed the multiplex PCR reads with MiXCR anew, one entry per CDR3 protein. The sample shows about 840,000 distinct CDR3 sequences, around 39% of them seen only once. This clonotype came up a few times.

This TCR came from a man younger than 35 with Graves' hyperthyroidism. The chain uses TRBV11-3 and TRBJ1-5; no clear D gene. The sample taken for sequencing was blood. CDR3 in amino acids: CASTYNYWVNSNQPQHF. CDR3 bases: TGTGCCAGCACCTACAACTATTGGGTAAATAGCAATCAGCCCCAGCATTTT.